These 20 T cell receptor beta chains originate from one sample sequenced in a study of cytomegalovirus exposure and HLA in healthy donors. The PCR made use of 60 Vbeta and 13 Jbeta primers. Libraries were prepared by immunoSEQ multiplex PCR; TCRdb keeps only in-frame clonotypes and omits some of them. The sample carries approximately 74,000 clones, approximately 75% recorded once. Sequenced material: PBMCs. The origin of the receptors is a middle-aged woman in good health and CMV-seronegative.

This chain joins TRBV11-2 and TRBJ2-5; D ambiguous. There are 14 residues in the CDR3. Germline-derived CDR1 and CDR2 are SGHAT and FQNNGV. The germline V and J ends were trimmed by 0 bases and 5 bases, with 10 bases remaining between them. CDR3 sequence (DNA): TGTGCCAGCAGCTTAGATCTAGTGATGGAGACCCAGTACTTC. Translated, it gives CASSLDLVMETQYF.

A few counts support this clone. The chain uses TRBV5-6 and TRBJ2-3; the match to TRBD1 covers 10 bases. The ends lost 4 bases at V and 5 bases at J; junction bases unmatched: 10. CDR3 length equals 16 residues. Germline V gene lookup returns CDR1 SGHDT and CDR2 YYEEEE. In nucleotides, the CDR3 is TGTGCCAGCAGCCAGGGACCGGGACAGGGGCTAGATACGCAGTATTTT. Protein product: CASSQGPGQGLDTQYF.

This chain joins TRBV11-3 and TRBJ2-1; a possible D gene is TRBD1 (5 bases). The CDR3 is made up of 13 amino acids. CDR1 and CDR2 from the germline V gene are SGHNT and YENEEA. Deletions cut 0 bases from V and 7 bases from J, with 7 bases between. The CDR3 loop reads CASSLDRANEQFF. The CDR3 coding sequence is TGTGCCAGCAGCTTAGACAGGGCGAATGAGCAGTTCTTC.

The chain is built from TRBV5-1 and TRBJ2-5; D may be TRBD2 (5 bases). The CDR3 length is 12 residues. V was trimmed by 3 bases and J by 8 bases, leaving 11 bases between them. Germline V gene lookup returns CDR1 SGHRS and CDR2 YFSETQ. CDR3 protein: CASSWAGDTQYF. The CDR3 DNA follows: TGCGCCAGCAGCTGGGCGGGTGATACCCAGTACTTC.

The CDR3 spells CASSGGGFGQPQHF. The CDR3 DNA reads TGTGCCAGCAGTGGTGGAGGGTTCGGTCAGCCCCAGCATTTT. J is TRBJ1-5 and V is TRBV6-1; D is uncertain. Germline V gene data show CDR1 as MNHNS and CDR2 as SASEGT. V was shortened by 4 bases and J by 6 bases, with 13 bases between the two germline ends. This CDR3 is 14 amino acids long.

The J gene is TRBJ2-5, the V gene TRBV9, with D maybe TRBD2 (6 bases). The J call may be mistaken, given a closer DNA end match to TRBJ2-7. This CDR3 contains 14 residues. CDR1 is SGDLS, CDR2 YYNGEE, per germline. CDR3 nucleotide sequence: TGTGCCAGCAGCGGGGTAGGAGGGTTCTACGAGCAGTACTTC. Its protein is CASSGVGGFYEQYF.

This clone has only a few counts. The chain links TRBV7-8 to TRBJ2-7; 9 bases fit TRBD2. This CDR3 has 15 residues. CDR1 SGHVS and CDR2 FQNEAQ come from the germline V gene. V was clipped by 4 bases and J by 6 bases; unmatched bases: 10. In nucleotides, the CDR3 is TGTGCCAGCAGCTCGTCCGGGACTAGCCGTCTCGAGCAGTACTTC. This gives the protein CASSSSGTSRLEQYF.

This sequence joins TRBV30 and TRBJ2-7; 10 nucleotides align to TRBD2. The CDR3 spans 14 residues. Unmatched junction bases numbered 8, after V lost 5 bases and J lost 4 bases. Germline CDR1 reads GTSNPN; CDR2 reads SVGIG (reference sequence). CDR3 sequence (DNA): TGTGCCTGGGACAAGGGACTAGCGAGGTACGAGCAGTACTTC. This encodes CAWDKGLARYEQYF.

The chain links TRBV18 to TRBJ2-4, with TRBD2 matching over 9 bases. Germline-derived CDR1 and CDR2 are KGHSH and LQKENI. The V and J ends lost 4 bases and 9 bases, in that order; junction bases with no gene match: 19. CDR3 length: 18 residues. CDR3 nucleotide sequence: TGTGCCAGCTCACAAGCAGCGTGGAGCGGGGGGACCTTTGGCATTCAGTACTTC. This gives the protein CASSQAAWSGGTFGIQYF.

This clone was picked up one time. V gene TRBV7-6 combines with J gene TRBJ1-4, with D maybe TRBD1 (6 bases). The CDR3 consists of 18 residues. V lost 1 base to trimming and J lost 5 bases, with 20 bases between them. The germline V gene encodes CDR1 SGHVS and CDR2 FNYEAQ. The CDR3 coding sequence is TGTGCCAGCAGCTTAGGCACAGGGTCCCTCACGGGGAATGAAAAACTGTTTTTT. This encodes CASSLGTGSLTGNEKLFF. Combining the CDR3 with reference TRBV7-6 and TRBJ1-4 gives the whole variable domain GAGVSQSPRYKVTKRGQDVALRCDPISGHVSLYWYRQALGQGPEFLTYFNYEAQQDKSGLPNDRFSAERPEGSISTLTIQRTEQRDSAMYRCASSLGTGSLTGNEKLFFGSGTQLSVL.

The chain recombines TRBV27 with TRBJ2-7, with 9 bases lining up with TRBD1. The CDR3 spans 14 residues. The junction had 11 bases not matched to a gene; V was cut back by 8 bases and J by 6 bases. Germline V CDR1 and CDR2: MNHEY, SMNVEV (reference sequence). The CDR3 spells CASRPGTGFVEQYF. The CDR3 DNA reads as TGTGCCAGCCGCCCCGGGACAGGGTTCGTCGAGCAGTACTTC.

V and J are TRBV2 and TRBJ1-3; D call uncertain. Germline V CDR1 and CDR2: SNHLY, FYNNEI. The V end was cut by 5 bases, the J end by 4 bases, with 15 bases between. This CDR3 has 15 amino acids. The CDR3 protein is CASSSDGGDGNTIYF. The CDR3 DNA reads TGTGCCAGCAGTTCAGACGGTGGAGACGGAAACACCATATATTTT.

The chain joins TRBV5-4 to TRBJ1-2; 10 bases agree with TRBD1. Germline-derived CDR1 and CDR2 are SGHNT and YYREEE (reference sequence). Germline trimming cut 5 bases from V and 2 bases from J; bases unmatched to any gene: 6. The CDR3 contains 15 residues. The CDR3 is CASRRPTGGNYGYTF. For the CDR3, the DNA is TGTGCCAGCAGACGTCCGACAGGGGGCAACTATGGCTACACCTTC.

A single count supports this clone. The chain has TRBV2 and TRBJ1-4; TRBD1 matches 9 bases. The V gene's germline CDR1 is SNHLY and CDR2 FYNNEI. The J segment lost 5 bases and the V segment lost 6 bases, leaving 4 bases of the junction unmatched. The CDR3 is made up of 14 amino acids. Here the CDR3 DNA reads TGTGCCAGCAGCTCCGGGACAGGGAATGAAAAACTGTTTTTT. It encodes CASSSGTGNEKLFF. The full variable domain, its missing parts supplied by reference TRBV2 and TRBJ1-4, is EPEVTQTPSHQVTQMGQEVILRCVPISNHLYFYWYRQILGQKVEFLVSFYNNEISEKSEIFDDQFSVERPDGSNFTLKIRSTKLEDSAMYFCASSSGTGNEKLFFGSGTQLSVL.

CDR3 sequence: CASSLSAPGLPFF. In nucleotides, the CDR3 is TGTGCCAGCAGCTTATCGGCTCCAGGCTTGCCGTTCTTC. The chain is built from TRBV7-2 and TRBJ2-1; D is unclear. CDR3 length: 13 amino acids. Per germline, CDR1 SGHTA and CDR2 FQGNSA. V was pared by 2 bases and J by 15 bases, with 17 bases between.

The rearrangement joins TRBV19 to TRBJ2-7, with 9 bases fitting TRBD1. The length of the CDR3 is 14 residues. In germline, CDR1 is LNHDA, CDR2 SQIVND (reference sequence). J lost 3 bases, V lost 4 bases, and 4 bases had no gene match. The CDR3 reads CASSTGTGFYEQYF. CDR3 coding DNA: TGTGCCAGTAGTACCGGGACAGGGTTCTACGAGCAGTACTTC.

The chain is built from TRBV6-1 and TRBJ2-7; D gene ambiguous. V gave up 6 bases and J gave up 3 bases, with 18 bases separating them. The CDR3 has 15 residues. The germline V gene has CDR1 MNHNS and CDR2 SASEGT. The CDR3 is CASSSERPALYEQYF. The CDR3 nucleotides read TGTGCCAGCAGCTCAGAGAGGCCAGCCCTCTACGAGCAGTACTTC.

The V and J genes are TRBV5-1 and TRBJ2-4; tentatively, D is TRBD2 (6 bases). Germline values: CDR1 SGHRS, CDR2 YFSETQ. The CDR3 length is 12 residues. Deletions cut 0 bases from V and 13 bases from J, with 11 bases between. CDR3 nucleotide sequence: TGCGCCAGCAGCTTGGTGTCGGGAGAACAGTACTTC. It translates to CASSLVSGEQYF.

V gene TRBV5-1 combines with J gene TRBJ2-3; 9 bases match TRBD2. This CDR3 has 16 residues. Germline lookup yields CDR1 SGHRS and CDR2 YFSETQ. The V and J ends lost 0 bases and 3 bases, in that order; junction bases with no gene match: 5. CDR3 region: CASSLGVAGDTDTQYF. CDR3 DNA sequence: TGCGCCAGCAGCTTGGGGGTAGCGGGGGATACAGATACGCAGTATTTT. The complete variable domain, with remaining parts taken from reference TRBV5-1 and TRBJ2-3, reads KAGVTQTPRYLIKTRGQQVTLSCSPISGHRSVSWYQQTPGQGLQFLFEYFSETQRNKGNFPGRFSGRQFSNSRSEMNVSTLELGDSALYLCASSLGVAGDTDTQYFGPGTRLTVL.

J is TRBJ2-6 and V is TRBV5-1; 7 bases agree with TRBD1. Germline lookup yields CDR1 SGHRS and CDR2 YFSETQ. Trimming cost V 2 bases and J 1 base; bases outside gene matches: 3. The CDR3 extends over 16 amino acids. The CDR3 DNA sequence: TGCGCCAGCAGCTTCCGACAGGGTTCTGGGGCCAACGTCCTGACTTTC. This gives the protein CASSFRQGSGANVLTF.